These T cell receptor beta chains were read from a single sample in a study of blood T cell repertoires in COVID-19. TCRdb's copy holds only in-frame clones and misses some; the assay was immunoSEQ multiplex PCR. The sample has about 86,000 clones; around 80% are singletons. Sequencing was carried out using peripheral blood. The receptors shown here come from a woman at least 80 years old with acute or convalescent COVID-19. CDR3s include the opening cysteine and the closing phenylalanine or tryptophan. The D gene is left open where the match is weak. Clone size is shown for a subset of rows, as once, few, many or a class of expanded clone.

>TRBD1|TRBJ2-7|TRBV10-3|once
CATWDRDRSEQYF
TGTGCCACCTGGGACAGGGATCGTTCCGAGCAGTACTTC
>TRBD2|TRBJ2-2|TRBV7-2|.
CASSLLAGGRVNTGELFF
TGTGCCAGCAGCTTACTAGCGGGAGGGCGTGTTAACACCGGGGAGCTGTTTTTT
>TRBD1|TRBJ2-3|TRBV6-5|once
CASSLGQEGTDTQYF
TGTGCCAGCAGCCTTGGACAGGAAGGCACAGATACGCAGTATTTT
>TRBD1|TRBJ1-6|TRBV7-8|.
CASSLAGTGIDSPLHF
TGTGCCAGCAGCTTAGCCGGGACAGGAATCGATTCACCCCTCCACTTT
>.|TRBJ2-6|TRBV6-4|.
CASSETGQGANVLTF
TGTGCCAGCAGTGAAACAGGACAGGGGGCCAACGTCCTGACTTTC
>TRBD2|TRBJ2-1|TRBV11-2|.
CASSPLTGLAYNEQFF
TGTGCCAGCAGCCCCCTAACGGGACTAGCCTACAATGAGCAGTTCTTC
>.|TRBJ2-2|TRBV12-5|.
CASGLALPRTGELFF
TGTGCTAGTGGTTTGGCCCTACCGAGGACCGGGGAGCTGTTTTTT
>.|TRBJ2-2|TRBV24-1|.
CATSDARTELGSGELFF
TGTGCCACCAGTGATGCGCGGACAGAATTGGGGTCCGGGGAGCTGTTTTTT
>.|TRBJ1-6|TRBV6-5|.
CASSYSIGRDSPLHF
TGTGCCAGCAGTTACTCGATCGGGAGGGATTCACCCCTCCACTTT
>.|TRBJ1-6|TRBV4-1|few
CASSQETDNSPLHF
TGCGCCAGCAGCCAAGAAACAGATAATTCACCCCTCCACTTT
>.|TRBJ2-2|TRBV5-1|.
CASSLSPEYTGELFF
TGCGCCAGCAGCTTGTCCCCAGAATACACCGGGGAGCTGTTTTTT
>.|TRBJ1-5|TRBV15|.
CATSRRDQPQHF
TGTGCCACCAGCAGAAGAGATCAGCCCCAGCATTTT
>TRBD1|TRBJ2-1|TRBV29-1|.
CSVLDRPYAYNEQFF
TGCAGCGTTCTGGACAGGCCCTACGCCTACAATGAGCAGTTCTTC
>.|TRBJ1-2|TRBV6-1|.
CASSERSGANYGYTF
TGTGCCAGCAGTGAGAGGTCCGGGGCTAACTATGGCTACACCTTC
>TRBD1|TRBJ1-4|TRBV7-9|.
CASSLALGGTGLIEKLFF
TGTGCCAGCAGCTTAGCGCTCGGAGGGACAGGGTTGATTGAAAAACTGTTTTTT
>TRBD1|TRBJ1-2|TRBV29-1|.
CSVGLHRDSAYGYTF
TGCAGCGTTGGGCTACACCGGGACAGCGCGTATGGCTACACCTTC
>.|TRBJ2-7|TRBV6-5|.
CASRESHDNYEQYF
TGTGCCAGCAGAGAGAGCCACGACAACTACGAGCAGTACTTC
>.|TRBJ1-1|TRBV5-1|.
CASSLDGSTEAFF
TGCGCCAGCAGCTTGGACGGGAGCACTGAAGCTTTCTTT
>.|TRBJ2-5|TRBV28|.
CASSPGRAQGNQETQYF
TGTGCCAGCAGTCCCGGTCGGGCCCAGGGAAATCAAGAGACCCAGTACTTC
>TRBD1|TRBJ2-7|TRBV11-3|once
CASSLDGTGTYEQYF
TGTGCCAGCAGCTTAGACGGGACAGGCACCTACGAGCAGTACTTC
>.|TRBJ2-2|TRBV5-1|few
CASSLQGGMNTGELFF
TGCGCCAGCAGCCTACAGGGGGGGATGAACACCGGGGAGCTGTTTTTT
>TRBD1|TRBJ1-2|TRBV6-1|.
CASSTGTGLVYGYTF
TGTGCCAGCAGTACCGGGACAGGGTTAGTCTATGGCTACACCTTC
>.|TRBJ1-1|TRBV5-5|.
CASRINRDLNTEAFF
TGTGCCAGCAGGATAAACAGGGACCTAAACACTGAAGCTTTCTTT
>.|TRBJ1-2|TRBV7-3|.
CASSVGSGGGYTF
TGTGCCAGCAGCGTCGGTAGTGGGGGCGGCTACACCTTC
>TRBD1|TRBJ1-5|TRBV10-2|.
CASSENRGTYQPQHF
TGCGCCAGCAGTGAAAACAGGGGCACCTATCAGCCCCAGCATTTT
>TRBD1|TRBJ1-3|TRBV9|.
CASSKGQGSGNTIYF
TGTGCCAGCAGCAAGGGACAGGGGTCAGGAAACACCATATATTTT
>TRBD2|TRBJ2-1|TRBV4-2|.
CASSQGGLAGVWGEQFF
TGTGCCAGCAGCCAAGGAGGGCTAGCGGGGGTATGGGGTGAGCAGTTCTTC
>TRBD1|TRBJ2-1|TRBV6-6|many
CASSSTGTGAIF
TGTGCCAGCAGTTCCACCGGGACAGGGGCGATCTTC
>TRBD1|TRBJ2-1|TRBV24-1|once
CATSNPGQNNEQFF
TGTGCCACCAGTAACCCGGGACAGAACAATGAGCAGTTCTTC
>TRBD2|TRBJ2-7|TRBV3-1/TRBV3-2|.
CASSRSVPGGSGGYEQYF
TGTGCCAGCAGCCGTTCGGTTCCCGGGGGTAGCGGGGGCTACGAGCAGTACTTC
>.|TRBJ1-2|TRBV5-4|.
CASSSPGRDGYGYTF
TGTGCCAGCAGCTCCCCTGGGAGGGATGGCTATGGCTACACCTTC
>.|TRBJ1-1|TRBV28|.
CASSSPPRGDTEAFF
TGTGCCAGCAGTTCACCGCCCAGGGGTGACACTGAAGCTTTCTTT
>.|TRBJ2-1|TRBV3-1/TRBV3-2|.
CASSPEDGGLWNEQFF
TGTGCCAGCAGCCCGGAGGACGGAGGTCTTTGGAATGAGCAGTTCTTC
>.|TRBJ1-1|TRBV5-8|few
CASPGGPEAFF
TGTGCCTCTCCGGGGGGGCCCGAGGCTTTCTTT
>TRBD2|TRBJ2-4|TRBV20-1|once
CAGGGKNIQYF
TGCGCCGGGGGGGGCAAAAACATTCAGTACTTC
>TRBD2|TRBJ2-5|TRBV4-1|.
CASSQALGLAGDGEETQYF
TGCGCCAGCAGCCAAGCTTTGGGACTAGCGGGAGACGGGGAGGAGACCCAGTACTTC
>.|TRBJ2-3|TRBV5-1|.
CASSSTADTQYF
TGCGCCAGCAGCTCTACTGCAGATACGCAGTATTTT
>.|TRBJ2-7|TRBV27|.
CASSLLGDSLDEQYF
TGTGCCAGCAGTTTATTGGGGGACTCCCTTGACGAGCAGTACTTC
>TRBD2|TRBJ2-1|TRBV5-1|.
CASSLWGSGAIYNEQFF
TGCGCCAGCAGCTTGTGGGGTAGCGGGGCGATCTACAATGAGCAGTTCTTC
>.|TRBJ1-4|TRBV18|.
CASSPRAKTNEKLFF
TGTGCCAGCTCACCAAGAGCCAAGACTAATGAAAAACTGTTTTTT
>.|TRBJ1-4|TRBV9|.
CASSVFARVNEKLFF
TGTGCCAGCAGCGTGTTTGCGCGGGTTAATGAAAAACTGTTTTTT
>.|TRBJ2-3|TRBV5-8|.
CASSPRGNTDTQYF
TGTGCCAGCAGCCCCAGGGGAAACACAGATACGCAGTATTTT
>.|TRBJ2-7|TRBV18|few
CASSPPAGQIYEQYF
TGTGCCAGCTCACCACCGGCAGGGCAAATCTACGAGCAGTACTTC
>TRBD2|TRBJ2-3|TRBV11-3|.
CASSAGLAGASTQYF
TGTGCCAGCAGCGCGGGACTAGCGGGAGCTAGTACGCAGTATTTT
>.|TRBJ1-1|TRBV12-5|.
CASGFGGRAFF
TGTGCTAGTGGCTTCGGGGGAAGAGCTTTCTTT
>TRBD1|TRBJ2-7|TRBV28|.
CASSTTGTGSKSYEQYF
TGTGCCAGCAGCACTACCGGGACAGGGTCCAAATCCTACGAGCAGTACTTC
>TRBD1|TRBJ2-7|TRBV5-6|.
CASSPGQVYEQYF
TGTGCCAGCAGCCCCGGACAGGTCTACGAGCAGTACTTC
>TRBD1|TRBJ2-4|TRBV11-3|.
CARDRDVAKNIQYF
TGTGCCAGGGACAGGGACGTAGCCAAAAACATTCAGTACTTC
>.|TRBJ1-2|TRBV14|.
CASSQGWGHNYGYTF
TGTGCCAGCAGCCAAGGGTGGGGACACAACTATGGCTACACCTTC
>.|TRBJ1-1|TRBV6-5|.
CASRRTSTGDTEAFF
TGTGCCAGCAGAAGAACGTCGACAGGAGACACTGAAGCTTTCTTT